Sequencing of this T cell receptor beta chain was carried out in a study (dated by TCRdb to 2015 to 2016). V and J are truncated by 0 bases and 7 bases respectively, leaving an intervening sequence of 10 bases. There are 14 amino acids in the CDR3, from cysteine to phenylalanine inclusive. The entry retains the CDR3 DNA only, 42 bases that are in frame from base 1. With respect to this clonotype: It lacks a known antigen. The input lacks base qualities; no much larger clone sits a single base away.

The library was obtained by RT-PCR. The sequencer listed for this sample is Illumina MiSeq. TCRdb handled the public reads itself, with Q25 trimming in fastp and clone calling in MiXCR, and kept productive beta chains. Each record represents a unique CDR3 protein, reported with the most common genes and DNA among its rows. The sample table shows around 700,000 distinct CDR3 sequences, and 14% are seen once. The ten largest clones represent around 3.3% of the sample. The specimen sequenced was memory CD4+ T cells from blood. The chain is assembled from TRBV12-3 or TRBV12-4 and TRBJ1-5; the D gene is perhaps TRBD1, from 5 matching bases. The TCR comes from a female donor in good health, serving as a healthy control. CDR3 reads: CASSLASREQPQHF. The nucleotide sequence is given as TGTGCCAGCAGTTTAGCGTCCAGGGAACAGCCCCAGCATTTT.